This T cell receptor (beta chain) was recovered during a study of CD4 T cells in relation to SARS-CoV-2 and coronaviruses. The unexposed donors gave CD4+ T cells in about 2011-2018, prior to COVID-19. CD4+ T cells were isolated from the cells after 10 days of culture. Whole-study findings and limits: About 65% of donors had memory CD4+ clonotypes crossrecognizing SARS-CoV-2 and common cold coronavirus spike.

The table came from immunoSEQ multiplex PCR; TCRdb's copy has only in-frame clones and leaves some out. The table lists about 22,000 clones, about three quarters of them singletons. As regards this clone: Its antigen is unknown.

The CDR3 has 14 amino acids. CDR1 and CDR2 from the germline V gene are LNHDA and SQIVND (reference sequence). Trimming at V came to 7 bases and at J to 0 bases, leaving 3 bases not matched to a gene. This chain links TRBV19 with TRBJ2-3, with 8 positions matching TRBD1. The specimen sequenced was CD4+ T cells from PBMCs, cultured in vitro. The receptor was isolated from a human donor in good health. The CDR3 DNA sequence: TGTGCCAGTACCCGACAGGGGAGCACAGATACGCAGTATTTT. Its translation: CASTRQGSTDTQYF.